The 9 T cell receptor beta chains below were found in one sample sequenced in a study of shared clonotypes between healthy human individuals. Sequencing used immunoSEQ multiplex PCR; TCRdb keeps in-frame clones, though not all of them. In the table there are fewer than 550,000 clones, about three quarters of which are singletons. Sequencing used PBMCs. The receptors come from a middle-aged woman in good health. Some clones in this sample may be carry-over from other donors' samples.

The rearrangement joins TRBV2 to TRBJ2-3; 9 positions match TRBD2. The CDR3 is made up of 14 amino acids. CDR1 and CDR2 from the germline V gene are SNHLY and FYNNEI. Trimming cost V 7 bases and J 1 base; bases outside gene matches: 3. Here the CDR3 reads CASTGLARTDTQYF. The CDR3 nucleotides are TGTGCCAGCACTGGACTAGCGCGCACAGATACGCAGTATTTT.

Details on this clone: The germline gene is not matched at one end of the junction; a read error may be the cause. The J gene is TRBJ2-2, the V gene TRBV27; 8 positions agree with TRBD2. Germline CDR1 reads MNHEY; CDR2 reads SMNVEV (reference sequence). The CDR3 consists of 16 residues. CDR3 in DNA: TGTGCCAGCAGTTTAGGCCTAGCGGGTAACATCGGGGAGCTGTTTTTT. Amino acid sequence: CASSLGLAGNIGELFF.

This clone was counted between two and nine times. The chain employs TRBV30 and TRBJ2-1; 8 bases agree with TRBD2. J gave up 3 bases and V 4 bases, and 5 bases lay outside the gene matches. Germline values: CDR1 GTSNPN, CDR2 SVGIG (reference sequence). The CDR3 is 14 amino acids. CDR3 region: CAWTGGSYYNEQFF. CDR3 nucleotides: TGTGCCTGGACGGGGGGGAGTTACTACAATGAGCAGTTCTTC.

CDR3 coding DNA: TGTGCCAGCAGCTTGGCTGTTCTCGGGGGAGCAGAGACCCAGTACTTC. Protein product: CASSLAVLGGAETQYF. This sequence joins TRBV5-6 and TRBJ2-5, with a weak D call TRBD2 (6 bases). V lost 0 bases, J lost 4 bases, and 16 bases lay in between. This CDR3 contains 16 residues. Germline-derived CDR1 and CDR2 are SGHDT and YYEEEE.

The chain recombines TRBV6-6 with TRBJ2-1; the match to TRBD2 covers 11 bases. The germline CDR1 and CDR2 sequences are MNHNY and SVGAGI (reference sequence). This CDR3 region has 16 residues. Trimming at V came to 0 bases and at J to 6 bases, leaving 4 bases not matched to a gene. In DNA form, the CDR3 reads TGTGCCAGCAGTTACTCAGGACTAGCGGGTCGCAATGAGCAGTTCTTC. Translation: CASSYSGLAGRNEQFF.

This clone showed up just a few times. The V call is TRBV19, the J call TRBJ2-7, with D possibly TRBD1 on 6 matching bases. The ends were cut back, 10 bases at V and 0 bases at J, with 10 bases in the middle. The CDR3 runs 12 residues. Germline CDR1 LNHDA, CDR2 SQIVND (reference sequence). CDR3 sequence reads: CATRDNSYEQYF. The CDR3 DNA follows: TGTGCCACCCGGGACAACTCCTACGAGCAGTACTTC.

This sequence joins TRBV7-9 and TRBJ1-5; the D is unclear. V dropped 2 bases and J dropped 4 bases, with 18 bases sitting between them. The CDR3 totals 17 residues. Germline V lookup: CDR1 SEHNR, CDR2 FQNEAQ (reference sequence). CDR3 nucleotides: TGTGCCAGCAGCTTACTACCTTTGCCCCCAGCTAATCAGCCCCAGCATTTT. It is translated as CASSLLPLPPANQPQHF.

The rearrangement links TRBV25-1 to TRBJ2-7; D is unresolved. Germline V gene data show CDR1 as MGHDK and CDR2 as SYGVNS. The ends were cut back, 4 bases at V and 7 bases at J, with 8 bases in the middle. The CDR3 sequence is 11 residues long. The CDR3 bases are TGTGCCAGCAGTGGATTGCGGGAGCAGTACTTC. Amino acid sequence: CASSGLREQYF.

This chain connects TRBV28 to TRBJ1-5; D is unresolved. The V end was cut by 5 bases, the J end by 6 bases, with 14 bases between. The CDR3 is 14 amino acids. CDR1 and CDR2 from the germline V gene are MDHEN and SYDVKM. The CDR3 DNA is TGTGCCAGCAGTCCGGGCCAAGCTCGTCAGCCCCAGCATTTT. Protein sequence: CASSPGQARQPQHF.